This T cell receptor (beta chain) is from a study of blood T cell repertoires in COVID-19. Between the trimmed V and J ends, which lost 0 bases and 1 base, there was a span of 13 bases. This CDR3 contains 17 residues. CDR1 is SGHAT, CDR2 FQNNGV, per germline. In Seattle, patients joined the study during active infection and were tracked longitudinally. Source study methods: From reference gene primer amplification, estimates of nucleated cell counts were derived. TCRdb's copy holds only in-frame clones and misses some; the assay was immunoSEQ multiplex PCR. V, J and clone size are those of that table, while D and trimming were read from the DNA. Among 85,000 to 100,000 clones listed, roughly 88% were seen once.

V is TRBV11-2 and J is TRBJ2-1, with D perhaps matching TRBD2 (6 bases). The sequenced material came from peripheral blood. This clonotype originated in a middle-aged man with COVID-19, enrolled during active disease. This chain's CDR3 is CASSLDRVAASYNEQFF. The CDR3, as DNA: TGTGCCAGCAGCTTAGATAGAGTAGCGGCATCCTACAATGAGCAGTTCTTC.